These 26 T cell receptor beta chains were sequenced from one sample in a study of low-dose radiotherapy and immunotherapy resistance in tumors. First-strand cDNA relied on TRAV- and TRBV-specific primers spanning alpha and beta chains. Using a constant-region primer together with a V-primer adapter, TCRs were subjected to about 20 PCR cycles of amplification. In TCRdb, the reads were re-called with MiXCR into one record per CDR3 protein. The table has fewer than 95,000 distinct CDR3 sequences, under 10% seen once. As for time point: before trial treatment. The sequencing used PBMCs, collected before treatment. The source of these receptors is a male donor with prostate cancer.

This clonotype was seen at least ten times. The rearrangement links TRBV9 to TRBJ2-2, with TRBD2 as a possible D gene (5 bases). The CDR3 loop spans 14 amino acids. CDR1 and CDR2 from the germline V gene are SGDLS and YYNGEE. V was cut by 4 bases and J by 8 bases, with 15 bases left in between. CDR3 sequence (DNA): TGTGCCAGCAGCTTAAGGACTCAATCGGGGGAGCTGTTTTTT. It specifies CASSLRTQSGELFF.

The rearrangement joins TRBV12-3 or TRBV12-4 to TRBJ2-5, with 7 bases aligning to TRBD1. The V gene end was trimmed by 5 bases and the J gene end by 1 base; junction bases not matched to a gene: 4. The CDR3 has 14 residues. The CDR3 bases are TGTGCCAGCAGTCCCGGGACAGCCCAAGAGACCCAGTACTTC. Translated: CASSPGTAQETQYF.

This clonotype appeared many times. The rearrangement links TRBV12-3 or TRBV12-4 to TRBJ2-1; 10 bases line up with TRBD2. Trimming cost V 2 bases and J 1 base; bases outside gene matches: 17. This CDR3 has 21 residues. CDR3 sequence (DNA): TGTGCCAGCAGTTTATTAACGAGACTAGGAGGACTAGCGGAATCCTACAATGAGCAGTTCTTC. This codes for CASSLLTRLGGLAESYNEQFF.

This clonotype was picked up many times. V usage is TRBV7-9 and J usage is TRBJ2-4; no reliable D call. The CDR3 covers 18 residues. Germline V lookup: CDR1 SEHNR, CDR2 FQNEAQ (reference sequence). Trimming took off 5 bases at V and 0 bases at J, with 20 bases between the two ends. CDR3 DNA sequence: TGTGCCAGCAGCCCCATCCGATACAAGGGTAGAGCCAAAAACATTCAGTACTTC. Translating it yields CASSPIRYKGRAKNIQYF.

This clonotype was detected many times. The V and J genes are TRBV27 and TRBJ2-3; the match to TRBD1 covers 10 bases. Trimming removed 2 bases from V and 0 bases from J; junction bases left unmatched: 11. The germline CDR1 and CDR2 sequences are MNHEY and SMNVEV (reference sequence). This CDR3 comprises 19 residues. This CDR3 is CASSLGKGQGRISTDTQYF. CDR3 nucleotides: TGTGCCAGCAGTTTAGGGAAGGGACAGGGGCGCATCAGCACAGATACGCAGTATTTT.

This clonotype showed up many times. The DNA for the CDR3 is TGTGCCAGCAGTGCCCGGGACAGCTCTGGAAACACCATATATTTT. Translated: CASSARDSSGNTIYF. V and J are TRBV6-2 or TRBV6-3 and TRBJ1-3, with 7 bases lining up with TRBD1. The CDR3 is 15 residues long. Germline CDR1 reads MNHEY; CDR2 reads SVGEGT. Unmatched junction bases numbered 4, after V lost 5 bases and J lost 0 bases.

This clonotype was seen many times. The rearrangement joins TRBV27 to TRBJ1-2; D gene uncertain. Germline values: CDR1 MNHEY, CDR2 SMNVEV (reference sequence). V was trimmed by 5 bases and J by 0 bases, leaving 13 bases between them. The CDR3 is 15 residues long. CDR3 protein: CASSNNQEANYGYTF. Written as DNA, the CDR3 is TGTGCCAGCAGTAATAATCAGGAGGCTAACTATGGCTACACCTTC.

Details on this clonotype: The likely explanation is a read error, given a far larger clone one base away. V gene TRBV7-8 combines with J gene TRBJ2-5; perhaps TRBD2 as D (5 bases). The end of the DNA fits TRBJ2-1 better, so the J call may be wrong. The germline V gene has CDR1 SGHVS and CDR2 FQNEAQ. The CDR3 contains 15 residues. This chain's CDR3 is CASRRTASSNNEQFF. The CDR3 DNA follows: TGTGCCAGCAGACGGACGGCTAGCTCCAACAATGAGCAGTTCTTC.

This clonotype showed up many times. V gene TRBV12-3 or TRBV12-4 combines with J gene TRBJ2-7; D may match TRBD1 or TRBD2 (5 bases each). Trimming took off 5 bases at V and 5 bases at J, with 13 bases between the two ends. The length of the CDR3 is 13 residues. The CDR3 loop reads CASSGDQYDEQYF. CDR3 in DNA: TGTGCCAGCAGTGGGGACCAGTACGACGAGCAGTACTTC.

CDR3 region: CASSRVRGEQFF. DNA of the CDR3: TGTGCCAGTAGCCGCGTTAGGGGTGAGCAGTTCTTC. This sequence joins TRBV19 and TRBJ2-1; D perhaps matches TRBD1 (5 bases). V was shortened by 6 bases and J by 9 bases, with 12 bases between the two germline ends. CDR1 and CDR2 from the germline V gene are LNHDA and SQIVND (reference sequence). CDR3 length equals 12 residues.

On this clonotype: Since a far larger clone is one base different, this is likely a read error. Because the CDR3 is missing its conserved closing phenylalanine or tryptophan, this is likely a read error. The V and J genes are TRBV28 and TRBJ2-3, with D possibly being TRBD2 (5 bases). Per the germline V gene, CDR1 is MDHEN and CDR2 is SYDVKM. V shed 5 bases and J shed 8 bases, with 14 bases lying between them. This CDR3 spans 13 amino acids. In DNA, the CDR3 is TGTGCCAGCAGTCCACTAGAACGAGTTACGCAGTATTTG. This translates into CASSPLERVTQYL.

This clonotype was detected many times. The chain uses TRBV7-8 and TRBJ1-2; a possible D gene is TRBD1 (5 bases). The CDR3 is 15 residues long. Trimming pared 1 base from V and 5 bases from J, leaving 14 bases between. Germline CDR1 is SGHVS and CDR2 is FQNEAQ. The CDR3 here is CASSLGGRVGYGYTF. Written as DNA, the CDR3 is TGTGCCAGCAGCTTAGGCGGCAGGGTTGGGTATGGCTACACCTTC.

This clonotype was counted at least ten times. The rearrangement links TRBV7-2 to TRBJ2-7; TRBD2 matches 9 bases. V lost 1 base, J lost 6 bases, and 7 bases stayed unmatched. The CDR3 extends over 15 amino acids. The germline CDR1 and CDR2 sequences are SGHTA and FQGNSA. DNA of the CDR3: TGTGCCAGCAGCTTAGATAGCGGGAGCCGCCTCGAGCAGTACTTC. As protein: CASSLDSGSRLEQYF.

At least ten counts were recorded for this clonotype. The rearrangement links TRBV20-1 to TRBJ2-1; 8 bases match TRBD2. Germline CDR1 is DFQATT and CDR2 is SNEGSKA (reference sequence). The CDR3 runs to 15 residues. J lost 5 bases, V lost 2 bases, and 8 bases had no gene match. The CDR3 sequence is CSARSGRQVDNEQFF. In DNA, the CDR3 is TGCAGTGCTAGAAGCGGGAGACAAGTGGACAATGAGCAGTTCTTC.

This rearrangement joins TRBV20-1 to TRBJ2-1, with 13 bases lining up with TRBD2. This CDR3 comprises 17 residues. V shed 3 bases and J 2 bases; nucleotides not matched to a gene: 7. Germline CDR1 DFQATT, CDR2 SNEGSKA (reference sequence). CDR3 nucleotide sequence: TGCAGTGCTAGGGGGGGACTAGCGGGGAACCCCTACAATGAGCAGTTCTTC. Amino acid sequence: CSARGGLAGNPYNEQFF.

This clonotype was picked up a small number of times. A read error is possible here, since a much larger clone lies one base away. The rearrangement uses TRBV29-1 and TRBJ2-4; 7 bases agree with TRBD2. The CDR3 is 15 amino acids. CDR1 and CDR2 from the germline V gene are SQVTM and ANQGSEA. Trimming removed 5 bases from V and 0 bases from J; junction bases left unmatched: 7. CDR3 loop: CSVRGASGAKNIQYF. CDR3 nucleotide sequence: TGCAGCGTTCGTGGGGCTAGCGGAGCCAAAAACATTCAGTACTTC.

This clonotype was recorded at least ten times. V is TRBV12-3 or TRBV12-4 and J is TRBJ1-3, with D hard to call. This CDR3 contains 13 residues. Trimming left V 0 bases short and J 8 bases short, with 8 bases between. CDR3 residues: CASSLARSDTIYF. For the CDR3, the DNA is TGTGCCAGCAGTTTAGCCAGGAGTGACACCATATATTTT.

Ten or more counts support this clonotype. This rearrangement joins TRBV29-1 to TRBJ1-1; 8 positions match TRBD1. The CDR3 is 15 amino acids. Germline V gives CDR1 SQVTM, CDR2 ANQGSEA. J was trimmed by 4 bases and V by 4 bases; bases with no gene match: 11. CDR3 coding DNA: TGCAGCGTTGTGGGTCAGGGGGCCACGAGCACTGAAGCTTTCTTT. The encoded protein is CSVVGQGATSTEAFF.

This clonotype was counted a few times. V is TRBV30 and J is TRBJ1-1, with 9 positions matching TRBD1. The V and J ends lost 2 bases and 5 bases, in that order; junction bases with no gene match: 12. Germline V gene sequence: CDR1 GTSNPN, CDR2 SVGIG (reference sequence). The CDR3 spans 16 residues. CDR3 sequence: CAWSPPGTGLRTEAFF. The CDR3 nucleotides are TGTGCCTGGAGTCCTCCCGGGACAGGGTTAAGGACTGAAGCTTTCTTT.

This clonotype appeared many times. The rearrangement uses TRBV27 and TRBJ1-3; perhaps TRBD1 as D (5 bases). The V end was cut by 6 bases, the J end by 0 bases, with 9 bases between. The CDR3 spans 14 residues. In germline, CDR1 is MNHEY, CDR2 SMNVEV (reference sequence). The CDR3: CASRSGGSGNTIYF. DNA of the CDR3: TGTGCCAGCAGGTCTGGGGGCTCTGGAAACACCATATATTTT.

This clonotype came up many times. The chain carries TRBV10-3 and TRBJ2-5; 7 bases line up with TRBD1. CDR1 and CDR2 from the germline V gene are ENHRY and SYGVKD. With 2 bases clipped from V and 7 bases from J, the junction kept 13 bases outside the gene matches. The CDR3 covers 16 residues. The CDR3, as DNA: TGTGCCATCAGTGAGCTTTCGAGCGATACAGGGGCGACCCAGTACTTC. It yields the protein CAISELSSDTGATQYF.

This clonotype has just one count. V is TRBV19 and J is TRBJ1-1; the D is unclear. The V end was cut by 3 bases, the J end by 1 base, with 6 bases between. Per the germline V gene, CDR1 is LNHDA and CDR2 is SQIVND (reference sequence). The length of the CDR3 is 13 residues. The CDR3 region is CASSISANTEAFF. Written as DNA, the CDR3 is TGTGCCAGTAGTATTTCGGCGAACACTGAAGCTTTCTTT.

Comments on this clonotype: Possible read error: a much larger clone is one base away. CDR3 sequence reads: CASSHPYTDMQYF. DNA for the CDR3: TGCGCCAGCAGCCACCCTTACACAGATATGCAGTATTTT. This sequence joins TRBV5-1 and TRBJ2-3; D is unresolved. The CDR3 length is 13 residues. The germline CDR1 and CDR2 sequences are SGHRS and YFSETQ.

This clonotype was seen ten or more times. The chain joins TRBV6-4 to TRBJ1-2; TRBD1 aligns across 9 bases. With 4 bases clipped from V and 5 bases from J, the junction kept 2 bases outside the gene matches. The CDR3 contains 13 residues. In germline, CDR1 is MRHNA, CDR2 SNTAGT. The CDR3 loop reads CASSATGGYGYTF. The CDR3 DNA sequence: TGTGCCAGCAGTGCGACAGGGGGGTATGGCTACACCTTC.

This clonotype showed up many times. V usage is TRBV16 and J usage is TRBJ1-4; tentative D call: TRBD1 (6 bases). The ends were cut back, 0 bases at V and 4 bases at J, with 9 bases in the middle. Germline CDR1 KGHSY, CDR2 FQNENV. The length of the CDR3 is 15 residues. CDR3 region: CASSQSGAGNEKLFF. CDR3 DNA: TGTGCCAGCAGCCAATCGGGGGCCGGTAATGAAAAACTGTTTTTT.

There are many counts of this clonotype. The CDR3 region has the DNA TGTGCCAGCAGTCTGACTAGCGGGATTAATGAGCAGTTCTTC. It encodes CASSLTSGINEQFF. V usage is TRBV2 and J usage is TRBJ2-1, with 11 positions matching TRBD2. Unmatched junction bases numbered 4, after V lost 5 bases and J lost 7 bases. This CDR3 spans 14 amino acids. CDR1 is SNHLY, CDR2 FYNNEI, per germline.